The 27 T cell receptor beta chains below come from one sample, sequenced in a study of OX40 agonist ivuxolimab in advanced cancers. Method: immunoSEQ multiplex PCR; TCRdb's copy keeps in-frame clones and lacks some. Of about 77,000 clones in the sample, 90% to 95% are singletons; the top ten hold about 0.32%. Sequenced material: CD4+ or CD8+ T cells sorted from blood, taken in a trial of the OX40 agonist ivuxolimab. Receptor source: an adult with an advanced solid tumor such as melanoma, head and neck, liver or kidney cancer.

The chain uses TRBV2 and TRBJ1-1, with D hard to call. Germline V lookup: CDR1 SNHLY, CDR2 FYNNEI. The V and J ends lost 4 bases and 1 base respectively, with 4 bases between them. This CDR3 comprises 12 residues. CDR3 loop: CASSGRNTEAFF. The CDR3 nucleotides are TGTGCCAGCAGTGGCCGGAACACTGAAGCTTTCTTT.

This rearrangement joins TRBV2 to TRBJ2-5, with TRBD2 matching over 10 bases. V lost 8 bases and J lost 3; bases outside the gene matches: 6. The CDR3 runs 14 residues. CDR1 and CDR2 from the germline V gene are SNHLY and FYNNEI. The CDR3 nucleotides are TGTGCCAGCGGGGGGCTAGCGGGGGAAGAGACCCAGTACTTC. Its translation is CASGGLAGEETQYF.

The J gene is TRBJ1-5, the V gene TRBV19; 8 nucleotides agree with TRBD1. V shed 7 bases and J 2 bases; nucleotides not matched to a gene: 7. The CDR3 runs to 15 residues. CDR1 is LNHDA and CDR2 is SQIVND in the germline V gene (reference sequence). CDR3 region: CASNGQGSGNQPQHF. The CDR3, as DNA: TGTGCCAGTAACGGACAGGGAAGTGGCAATCAGCCCCAGCATTTT.

This rearrangement joins TRBV5-1 to TRBJ1-1; 8 nucleotides line up with TRBD1. V was clipped by 5 bases and J by 0 bases; unmatched bases: 6. This CDR3 has 15 residues. Germline CDR1 is SGHRS and CDR2 is YFSETQ. CDR3: CASSFSGGLNTEAFF. CDR3 DNA: TGCGCCAGCAGTTTTTCAGGGGGCTTGAACACTGAAGCTTTCTTT.

The rearrangement joins TRBV12-5 to TRBJ2-1; D is ambiguous. The V and J ends lost 1 base and 9 bases respectively, with 13 bases between them. The germline V gene encodes CDR1 LGHNT and CDR2 FRNRAP. The CDR3 consists of 14 residues. The CDR3 coding sequence is TGTGCTAGTGGTTTGGGGTCCCTGGCCGGTGAGCAGTTCTTC. Translating it yields CASGLGSLAGEQFF.

V gene TRBV7-6 combines with J gene TRBJ2-5; 8 nucleotides line up with TRBD1. Looked up from germline, CDR1 is SGHVS and CDR2 is FNYEAQ. The junction had 7 bases not matched to a gene; V was cut back by 5 bases and J by 5 bases. The CDR3 is 14 amino acids. The CDR3 loop is CASSVQGVWETQYF. CDR3 bases: TGTGCCAGCAGCGTACAGGGGGTATGGGAGACCCAGTACTTC.

The chain joins TRBV18 to TRBJ2-2; D uncertain. The germline V gene encodes CDR1 KGHSH and CDR2 LQKENI. This CDR3 has 18 residues. The V end was cut by 2 bases, the J end by 2 bases, with 18 bases between. CDR3 residues: CASSPTGPTAGNTGELFF. In DNA form, the CDR3 reads TGTGCCAGCTCACCAACTGGGCCAACGGCTGGTAACACCGGGGAGCTGTTTTTT.

This clone was detected once. This rearrangement joins TRBV7-2 to TRBJ1-1, with D unresolved. This CDR3 is 14 amino acids long. V was clipped by 2 bases and J by 0 bases, with 7 bases between them. Germline CDR1 and CDR2: SGHTA and FQGNSA. The CDR3 coding sequence is TGTGCCAGCAGCTTATACGGACTGAACACTGAAGCTTTCTTT. Translation gives CASSLYGLNTEAFF.

The chain links TRBV4-1 to TRBJ1-1; no definite D call. With 3 bases removed from V and 2 bases from J, the gap between germline ends came to 13 bases. CDR1 and CDR2 (germline): MGHRA, YSYEKL. CDR3 length equals 15 residues. The CDR3, as DNA: TGCGCCAGCAGCCACCAAAAGGAGGGTAACACTGAAGCTTTCTTT. Its protein product is CASSHQKEGNTEAFF.

This clone has only one observation. V and J are TRBV7-2 and TRBJ2-5; D is undetermined. V was shortened by 5 bases and J by 9 bases, with 10 bases between the two germline ends. Germline CDR1 SGHTA, CDR2 FQGNSA. CDR3 length: 11 amino acids. CDR3 region: CASSQQMAQYF. The CDR3 DNA reads TGTGCCAGCAGCCAACAAATGGCCCAGTACTTC.

The chain is built from TRBV6-1 and TRBJ1-2; a possible D gene is TRBD1 (5 bases). CDR3 length: 14 residues. The V end lost 4 bases, the J end lost 8 bases, and 17 bases lay between the germline ends. In germline, CDR1 is MNHNS, CDR2 SASEGT. CDR3 nucleotides: TGTGCCAGCAGTGTGGGGGGGGAAATGACGGGCTACACCTTC. Amino acids: CASSVGGEMTGYTF.

The chain joins TRBV7-2 to TRBJ1-5; no clear D. Looked up from germline, CDR1 is SGHTA and CDR2 is FQGNSA. V lost 1 base to trimming and J lost 0 bases, with 10 bases between them. The length of the CDR3 is 16 residues. DNA for the CDR3: TGTGCCAGCAGCTTAGGGGGTCAACATAGCAATCAGCCCCAGCATTTT. Residues: CASSLGGQHSNQPQHF.

J is TRBJ2-2 and V is TRBV4-3; D perhaps matches TRBD1 (5 bases). Germline V CDR1 and CDR2: LGHNA, YSLEER. The CDR3 covers 16 residues. Trimming left V 0 bases short and J 0 bases short, with 8 bases between. The CDR3 sequence is CASSQDWGPNTGELFF. The DNA of the CDR3 is TGCGCCAGCAGCCAAGATTGGGGCCCGAACACCGGGGAGCTGTTTTTT.

This chain connects TRBV7-3 to TRBJ2-6; TRBD1 might be the D (6 bases). Trimming took off 8 bases at V and 2 bases at J, with 10 bases between the two ends. The CDR3 extends over 14 amino acids. Germline CDR1 SGHTA, CDR2 FQGTGA. As DNA, the CDR3 is TGTGCCAGCGCCAGGGGCCCTGGGGCCAACGTCCTGACTTTC. The encoded protein is CASARGPGANVLTF.

The V call is TRBV5-1, the J call TRBJ1-2, with TRBD1 matching 10 bases. The CDR3 extends over 14 amino acids. Looked up from germline, CDR1 is SGHRS and CDR2 is YFSETQ. With V trimmed by 4 bases and J by 3 bases, 3 bases remained unmatched. Written as DNA, the CDR3 is TGCGCCAGCAGCGTGACAGGGGGCGACTATGGCTACACCTTC. This translates into CASSVTGGDYGYTF.

Note on this clone: One junction end disagrees with the germline gene, perhaps due to a read error. The chain is built from TRBV7-2 and TRBJ2-2; 9 bases fit TRBD1. In germline, CDR1 is SGHTA, CDR2 FQGNSA. CDR3 size: 14 residues. CDR3 protein: CASSLGSTGTGIVF. CDR3 coding DNA: TGTGCCAGCAGCTTAGGTTCCACCGGGACAGGGATTGTTTTT.

The gene calls are TRBV7-1 and TRBJ1-4, with D perhaps TRBD1 (5 bases). TRBV7-1 is an open reading frame, and its role is uncertain. This CDR3 region has 14 residues. Trimming left V 5 bases short and J 14 bases short, with 21 bases between. The CDR3 protein is CASSPGQGFVRLFF. CDR3 coding DNA: TGTGCCAGCAGCCCAGGGCAGGGTTTTGTCAGGCTGTTTTTT.

This chain connects TRBV20-1 to TRBJ2-1; 8 positions agree with TRBD2. V shed 5 bases, J shed 15 bases, and the junction held 6 bases outside the gene matches. The CDR3 loop spans 10 amino acids. The germline V gene encodes CDR1 DFQATT and CDR2 SNEGSKA (reference sequence). The CDR3 region is CSAGGTSPFF. In DNA form, the CDR3 reads TGCAGTGCTGGCGGGACTAGTCCGTTCTTC.

V and J are TRBV5-1 and TRBJ2-3, with TRBD2 identical over 14 bases. This CDR3 comprises 16 residues. Trimming took 4 bases from V and 5 from J; bases not matched to a gene: 6. From germline, CDR1 is SGHRS and CDR2 YFSETQ. CDR3 sequence reads: CASSPQGLAGGDTQYF. The CDR3 DNA reads as TGCGCCAGCAGCCCCCAAGGACTAGCGGGGGGAGATACGCAGTATTTT.

The DNA for the CDR3 is TGTGCCAGCACCTCCTCCTGGGGTAGCGGATTCTCCTACGAGCAGTACTTC. This encodes CASTSSWGSGFSYEQYF. This chain uses TRBV11-2 with TRBJ2-7; maybe TRBD2 (6 bases). V lost 7 bases and J lost 0, with 22 bases in between. CDR1 and CDR2 from the germline V gene are SGHAT and FQNNGV. There are 17 residues in the CDR3.

V gene TRBV19 combines with J gene TRBJ2-5; TRBD1 matches at 7 bases. The CDR3 is made up of 14 amino acids. Per the germline V gene, CDR1 is LNHDA and CDR2 is SQIVND (reference sequence). Germline trimming cut 7 bases from V and 4 bases from J; bases unmatched to any gene: 9. The CDR3 DNA sequence: TGTGCCAGTACTACAGGGGTATCAGGAGAGACCCAGTACTTC. It translates to CASTTGVSGETQYF. Complete variable domain (other parts from reference TRBV19 and TRBJ2-5): DGGITQSPKYLFRKEGQNVTLSCEQNLNHDAMYWYRQDPGQGLRLIYYSQIVNDFQKGDIAEGYSVSREKKESFPLTVTSAQKNPTAFYLCASTTGVSGETQYFGPGTRLLVL.

The CDR3 coding sequence is TGTGCCAGCAGCCCTCTTAGGGGGATCTCCTACGAGCAGTACTTC. Its protein product is CASSPLRGISYEQYF. The chain recombines TRBV7-6 with TRBJ2-7, with D tentatively TRBD1 (6 bases). The CDR3 contains 15 residues. V shed 5 bases and J shed 0 bases, with 14 bases lying between them. Germline loops: CDR1 SGHVS, CDR2 FNYEAQ.

V usage is TRBV19 and J usage is TRBJ2-5, with 7 bases that match TRBD1. V gave up 2 bases and J gave up 5 bases; unmatched junction bases: 5. The germline CDR1 and CDR2 sequences are LNHDA and SQIVND (reference sequence). This CDR3 region has 14 residues. CDR3 loop: CASSIRGGRETQYF. The CDR3 nucleotides read TGTGCCAGTAGTATACGAGGGGGCAGGGAGACCCAGTACTTC.

The CDR3 region has the DNA TGTGCCAGTACACCGACAGGGGAAGAGACCCAGTACTTC. It is translated as CASTPTGEETQYF. This chain connects TRBV19 to TRBJ2-5; 8 bases align to TRBD1. V was clipped by 7 bases and J by 3 bases; unmatched bases: 4. This CDR3 is built from 13 residues. The V gene's germline CDR1 is LNHDA and CDR2 SQIVND (reference sequence).

The chain has TRBV27 and TRBJ1-1; D unresolved. The V and J ends lost 2 bases and 6 bases respectively, with 13 bases between them. This CDR3 comprises 14 residues. Germline CDR1 and CDR2: MNHEY and SMNVEV (reference sequence). The CDR3 DNA sequence: TGTGCCAGCAGTTTACAGCCGGCAGTTGCTGAAGCTTTCTTT. Encoded protein: CASSLQPAVAEAFF.

This clone was recorded only once. The rearrangement joins TRBV10-3 to TRBJ2-2; D is uncertain. CDR1 and CDR2 from the germline V gene are ENHRY and SYGVKD. This CDR3 spans 12 amino acids. V was shortened by 6 bases and J by 2 bases, with 4 bases between the two germline ends. The DNA for the CDR3 is TGTGCCATCAGGAAAAACACCGGGGAGCTGTTTTTT. Its protein product is CAIRKNTGELFF.

The rearrangement joins TRBV10-3 to TRBJ2-1; maybe TRBD2 (5 bases). V lost 3 bases to trimming and J lost 3 bases, with 12 bases between them. The CDR3 runs 15 residues. Germline-derived CDR1 and CDR2 are ENHRY and SYGVKD. CDR3 DNA: TGTGCCATCAGTGAATCGGGGTCCAACTACAATGAGCAGTTCTTC. Encoded protein: CAISESGSNYNEQFF.